What follows is one T cell receptor (beta chain) and its context. Antigen specificity is unknown. The data belong to a study of T cells in Graves' hyperthyroidism and ophthalmopathy. Overall study context: Before treatment of any kind, peripheral blood was taken at initial diagnosis. Study findings and constraints: Separating ophthalmopathy from stable hyperthyroidism was achieved by a 13 V-J model.

Disease duration under 2 months; hyperthyroidism patients were aged 18 to 65. Fresh peripheral blood, around 9.5 ml, yielded the PBMCs. Between the trimmed V and J ends, which lost 4 bases and 8 bases, there was a span of 24 bases. Germline assignment: CDR1 DFQATT and CDR2 SNEGSKA (reference sequence). This CDR3 spans 16 amino acids. The source material, RNA transcripts, was used to amplify TCR beta CDR3 regions. An initial round of RT-PCR targeting the TCR CDR3 relied on the HTBI primer set. A single record per CDR3 protein comes from TCRdb applying MiXCR to the multiplex PCR reads. The sample includes hundreds of thousands of distinct CDR3 sequences, just over 35% seen only once; the top ten take less than 40%.

The sequence came from a woman between 40 and 55 years old with Graves' hyperthyroidism. Sequencing was performed on blood. The V and J genes are TRBV20-1 and TRBJ1-3, with D perhaps TRBD1 (5 bases). Here the CDR3 DNA reads TGCAGTGCTAAAAAGGGGTTAAGTAACTATGGCTACACCATATATTTT. This encodes CSAKKGLSNYGYTIYF.